This TCR beta chain is from a study of beta chain features in type 1 diabetes. Expressed TCRB transcripts were sequenced after all isolated RNA was converted to cDNA. The average read count of naive, central memory and regulatory T cell samples was several million. Using immunoSEQ multiplex PCR, the repertoire was profiled, and TCRdb retains in-frame clones only, with some absent. Among over 150,000 clones listed, over 9% were seen once. Study conclusions and caveats: Researchers report that Type 1 diabetes patients had moderately but significantly shorter TCRB CDR3s across all four CD4+ subsets. PCR, the amplification step, might favor shorter templates, equally in patients and controls.

CDR1 MDHEN and CDR2 SYDVKM come from the germline V gene. The CDR3 is made up of 15 amino acids. With V trimmed by 6 bases and J by 6 bases, 9 bases remained unmatched. With respect to this clone: The antigen remains unidentified.

One heparinised draw of blood, averaging around 100 mL, came from each donor. Each of the CD4+ naive, central memory, regulatory and stem cell-like memory populations was sorted via CD45RO/CCR7/CD25/CD127/CD95/CD27. The chain has TRBV28 and TRBJ2-2; 8 positions agree with TRBD2. This receptor was taken from a man aged 30 to 39 with type 1 diabetes. The source material was central memory CD4+ T cells from blood. The CDR3 region is CASRSPNGGAGELFF. In DNA form, the CDR3 reads TGTGCCAGCAGGTCTCCTAACGGGGGGGCCGGGGAGCTGTTTTTT.